This T cell receptor beta chain was sequenced for a study of beta chain features in type 1 diabetes. Study-level background: In all, about 110 million sorted cells from all samples were analyzed.

As every portion of the isolated RNA was reverse transcribed, the sequencing read expressed TCRB transcripts. Clones were sequenced by immunoSEQ multiplex PCR, and TCRdb holds only the in-frame ones, with some missing. The sample holds about 350,000 clones, about 20% seen once. The CDR3 runs to 11 residues. From germline, CDR1 is MNHEY and CDR2 SVGAGI. Trimming left V 2 bases short and J 11 bases short, with 10 bases between. Purity exceeded 95% in all sorted populations. Input material: naive CD4+ T cells from blood. V and J are TRBV6-5 and TRBJ2-7; no clear D. This sequence originates from a woman under 30 in good health. CDR3: CASSYRGHKYF. CDR3 nucleotide sequence: TGTGCCAGCAGTTACCGAGGTCATAAGTACTTC.